These 11 T cell receptor beta chains were sequenced from one sample in a study of blood T cell repertoires in COVID-19. The repertoire was sequenced with immunoSEQ multiplex PCR; TCRdb's copy has only in-frame clones and lacks some. The sample lists some 130,000 clones; 84% were seen once. The sample comprised peripheral blood. The receptors were gathered from a man in his sixties with acute or convalescent COVID-19.

This clone was detected once. The chain employs TRBV4-2 and TRBJ2-1; maybe TRBD2 (7 bases). The V end was cut by 0 bases, the J end by 9 bases, with 15 bases between. The germline V gene has CDR1 LGHNA and CDR2 YNFKEQ. This CDR3 has 15 residues. For the CDR3, the DNA is TGTGCCAGCAGCCAAGATCATGGGGGGGCAAGTGAGCAGTTCTTC. It translates to CASSQDHGGASEQFF.

V gene TRBV6-5 combines with J gene TRBJ1-2; 7 nucleotides agree with TRBD1. The germline V gene has CDR1 MNHEY and CDR2 SVGAGI. The CDR3 runs to 14 residues. V was clipped by 6 bases and J by 6 bases; unmatched bases: 10. The DNA of the CDR3 is TGTGCCAGCAGGCGCCCGACAGGGAGGCATGGCTACACCTTC. It specifies CASRRPTGRHGYTF.

The chain recombines TRBV5-1 with TRBJ1-5; D ambiguous. CDR3 length equals 14 residues. Germline values: CDR1 SGHRS, CDR2 YFSETQ. Trimming took off 3 bases at V and 0 bases at J, with 7 bases between the two ends. CDR3 region: CASSSGSSNQPQHF. DNA of the CDR3: TGCGCCAGCAGCTCGGGATCTAGCAATCAGCCCCAGCATTTT.

By share, this clone ranks as medium-sized. V gene TRBV13 combines with J gene TRBJ2-7; TRBD1 matches 8 bases. J gave up 0 bases and V 3 bases, and 4 bases lay outside the gene matches. Germline CDR1 reads PRHDT; CDR2 reads FYEKMQ (reference sequence). CDR3 length: 15 amino acids. In nucleotides, the CDR3 is TGTGCCAGCAGCTTCACGACAGGGGACTCCTACGAGCAGTACTTC. It specifies CASSFTTGDSYEQYF. Combining the CDR3 with reference TRBV13 and TRBJ2-7 gives the whole variable domain AAGVIQSPRHLIKEKRETATLKCYPIPRHDTVYWYQQGPGQDPQFLISFYEKMQSDKGSIPDRFSAQQFSDYHSELNMSSLELGDSALYFCASSFTTGDSYEQYFGPGTRLTVT.

In this sample, this clone turned up a few times. This rearrangement joins TRBV27 to TRBJ1-2, with D hard to call. The germline CDR1 and CDR2 sequences are MNHEY and SMNVEV (reference sequence). The CDR3 runs to 12 residues. V lost 6 bases and J lost 3, with 8 bases in between. The CDR3 DNA is TGTGCCAGCAGGAGGGAGGACTATGGCTACACCTTC. Its translation is CASRREDYGYTF.

CDR3 in DNA: TGTGCCAGCAGCTCCAAGAGGGGACAGGGGGCCCCCGGGGAGCTGTTTTTT. Amino acid sequence: CASSSKRGQGAPGELFF. The V call is TRBV5-6, the J call TRBJ2-2; 12 nucleotides line up with TRBD1. Trimming at V came to 3 bases and at J to 6 bases, leaving 9 bases not matched to a gene. The CDR3 has 17 residues. Germline CDR1 reads SGHDT; CDR2 reads YYEEEE.

V usage is TRBV19 and J usage is TRBJ1-2, with 8 nucleotides matching TRBD1. The trim removed 5 bases at V and 2 bases at J, leaving 4 bases unmatched. Germline CDR1 is LNHDA and CDR2 is SQIVND (reference sequence). This CDR3 spans 14 amino acids. CDR3 sequence: CASSSQGGNYGYTF. The CDR3 bases are TGTGCCAGTAGTTCACAGGGGGGGAACTATGGCTACACCTTC.

The gene calls are TRBV6-4 and TRBJ2-1; 13 bases align to TRBD2. This CDR3 spans 15 amino acids. Trimming removed 5 bases from V and 4 bases from J; junction bases left unmatched: 2. From germline, CDR1 is MRHNA and CDR2 SNTAGT. The CDR3 reads CASSRTSGGYNEQFF. The CDR3 DNA reads TGTGCCAGCAGTAGGACTAGCGGGGGATACAATGAGCAGTTCTTC.

This chain connects TRBV7-2 to TRBJ2-3; 10 nucleotides line up with TRBD2. In germline, CDR1 is SGHTA, CDR2 FQGNSA. The CDR3 has 16 amino acids. V was pared by 5 bases and J by 7 bases, with 12 bases of the junction left unmatched. CDR3 in amino acids: CASSPPAGGPSHTQYF. As DNA, the CDR3 is TGTGCCAGCAGCCCCCCAGCGGGAGGGCCCTCTCATACGCAGTATTTT.

CDR3 sequence (DNA): TGTGCCAGCAGTCTGAGTGCAACTAATGAAAAACTGTTTTTT. Amino acids: CASSLSATNEKLFF. The chain links TRBV6-5 to TRBJ1-4; D remains ambiguous. Germline CDR1 and CDR2: MNHEY and SVGAGI. The CDR3 totals 14 residues. The germline V and J ends were trimmed by 5 bases and 0 bases, with 7 bases remaining between them.

This rearrangement joins TRBV5-1 to TRBJ2-7, with a possible D match to TRBD2 (5 bases). The CDR3 is 12 residues long. CDR1 SGHRS and CDR2 YFSETQ come from the germline V gene. The ends were cut back, 4 bases at V and 4 bases at J, with 9 bases in the middle. The CDR3 DNA is TGCGCCAGCAGCAGCGGCGAGTACGAGCAGTACTTC. Its translation: CASSSGEYEQYF.